This T cell receptor beta chain is drawn from a study of OX40 agonist ivuxolimab in advanced cancers. In the study overall: Patients with hepatocellular carcinoma, melanoma, renal cell or head and neck cancer made up the dose-escalation patients.

CDR3 size: 15 residues. Germline loops: CDR1 MNHEY, CDR2 SMNVEV (reference sequence). V shed 5 bases, J shed 3 bases, and the junction held 5 bases outside the gene matches. TCRdb's table, derived via immunoSEQ multiplex PCR, lists solely in-frame clones and lacks some. The data hold 20,000 to 25,000 clones, with roughly nine tenths observed a single time. Study results and limitations: Low normalized T-cell clonal expansion was also seen in some nonresponders.

A remark on this clone: The target antigen is unknown.

The chain is built from TRBV27 and TRBJ2-3; 10 bases are shared with TRBD2. Sample: CD4+ or CD8+ T cells sorted from blood, taken in a trial of the OX40 agonist ivuxolimab. The sequence was obtained from an adult with an advanced solid tumor such as melanoma, head and neck, liver or kidney cancer. The CDR3 reads CASSRLAGVTDTQYF. The DNA for the CDR3 is TGTGCCAGCAGTCGGCTAGCGGGAGTAACAGATACGCAGTATTTT.